The present entry profiles one TCR beta chain with its context. Seattle patients were enrolled while actively infected and followed longitudinally. Germline V lookup: CDR1 SGHRS, CDR2 YFSETQ. The CDR3 covers 15 residues. J lost 1 base, V lost 6 bases, and 6 bases had no gene match. Profiled with immunoSEQ multiplex PCR; TCRdb holds only in-frame clones, not every one. The repertoire holds roughly 78,000 clones, with 80% as singletons. The data originate from a study of blood T cell repertoires in COVID-19. Looking at the study overall: Acute and convalescent COVID-19 samples came from the United States, Italy and Spain. Sources were T cells, B-cell-depleted T cells, or PBMCs; the material itself was cDNA or gDNA.

The material sequenced was peripheral blood. The origin of this receptor is a man aged 50-60 years with COVID-19, enrolled during active disease. The chain links TRBV5-1 to TRBJ2-7, with 11 bases that match TRBD2. Here the CDR3 reads CASKLAGGKSYEQYF. In nucleotides, the CDR3 is TGCGCCAGCAAGTTAGCGGGAGGGAAGTCCTACGAGCAGTACTTC.